The TCR beta chain described here comes from a study of blood T cells in healthy people across ages. Study-level findings and limits: Higher naive T cell percentage went strongly together with higher TCR beta diversity.

Per-sample yields of isolated PBMCs were at least 6.5 million. Germline CDR1 and CDR2: SQVTM and ANQGSEA. V gave up 5 bases and J gave up 7 bases, with 6 bases separating them. This CDR3 spans 10 amino acids. A J-beta primer mix and a sample-barcoded 5' primer were used in a second PCR of about 7 to 12 cycles. MiXCR was run by TCRdb on the 5' RACE reads, yielding one entry per CDR3 protein. The table includes about 900,000 distinct CDR3 sequences, about 48% detected once. Worth noting for this clonotype: Its target is not known.

The sequence derives from a man aged 25-40 years in good health. Sequencing was done on a sample of blood. The rearrangement uses TRBV29-1 and TRBJ2-1, with D possibly being TRBD1 (6 bases). CDR3 loop: CSVRGNEQFF. CDR3 sequence (DNA): TGCAGCGTTAGGGGGAATGAGCAGTTCTTC.